The present entry profiles one T cell receptor beta chain with its context. Its antigen is not identified. Trimming took 4 bases from V and 2 from J; bases not matched to a gene: 2. The germline V gene has CDR1 SGHTS and CDR2 YDEGEE. CDR3 length: 13 amino acids. The sample is drawn from a study of cytomegalovirus exposure and HLA in healthy donors. Study-level results: One cluster of highly shared sequence variants probably arose as a sequencing artifact. Earlier analysis looked at TCR beta V segments, and most were productive about 90% or about 30% of the time. In a later analysis, CMV-associated beta chains were mostly HLA-associated, it appeared.

PCR amplification relied on 60 Vbeta primers (plus 13 Jbeta primers). Profiled with immunoSEQ multiplex PCR; TCRdb holds only in-frame clones, not every one. This sample has 90,000 to 120,000 clones, with approximately 79% found just once. Sequenced input: PBMCs. This sequence joins TRBV5-8 and TRBJ1-2; TRBD1 aligns across 7 bases. This sequence originates from a woman in her forties in good health and CMV-seropositive. CDR3: CASSPDRNYGYTF. The CDR3 nucleotides read TGTGCCAGCAGCCCGGACAGGAACTATGGCTACACCTTC.